Presented here are 32 T cell receptor beta chains from one specimen sequenced in a study of blood T cell repertoires in COVID-19. Libraries were prepared by immunoSEQ multiplex PCR; TCRdb keeps only in-frame clonotypes and omits some of them. The data hold roughly 200,000 clones, with 90% observed a single time. Sequencing was carried out using peripheral blood. The receptors come from a man aged 45 to 65 with acute or convalescent COVID-19.

The chain uses TRBV24-1 and TRBJ2-1; D perhaps matches TRBD1 (5 bases). The germline V gene encodes CDR1 KGHDR and CDR2 SFDVKD. Trimming removed 7 bases at V and 9 bases at J, with 9 bases between. The CDR3 consists of 11 residues. The CDR3 spells CATRDMGEQFF. CDR3 coding DNA: TGTGCCACCAGGGACATGGGTGAGCAGTTCTTC.

The chain combines TRBV5-1 with TRBJ2-3; D remains ambiguous. The CDR3 has 13 residues. The germline CDR1 and CDR2 sequences are SGHRS and YFSETQ. V was shortened by 2 bases and J by 4 bases, with 8 bases between the two germline ends. The DNA of the CDR3 is TGCGCCAGCAGCTTAGCTCGCGCAGATACGCAGTATTTT. Encoded protein: CASSLARADTQYF.

The rearrangement uses TRBV9 and TRBJ1-3; no definite D call. Per germline, CDR1 SGDLS and CDR2 YYNGEE. This CDR3 contains 16 residues. V lost 4 bases and J 2 bases, leaving 16 bases between the germline ends. CDR3 nucleotides: TGTGCCAGCAGCACTACTTCGGGTAATCCTGGAAACACCATATATTTT. Encoded protein: CASSTTSGNPGNTIYF.

This clone was counted between two and nine times. The V call is TRBV2, the J call TRBJ1-5; perhaps TRBD1 as D (5 bases). V was pared by 7 bases and J by 0 bases, with 10 bases between. Germline assignment: CDR1 SNHLY and CDR2 FYNNEI. CDR3 size: 14 residues. CDR3 loop: CASKGGHSNQPQHF. The CDR3, as DNA: TGTGCCAGCAAAGGTGGACATAGCAATCAGCCCCAGCATTTT. Combining the CDR3 with reference TRBV2 and TRBJ1-5 gives the whole variable domain EPEVTQTPSHQVTQMGQEVILRCVPISNHLYFYWYRQILGQKVEFLVSFYNNEISEKSEIFDDQFSVERPDGSNFTLKIRSTKLEDSAMYFCASKGGHSNQPQHFGDGTRLSIL.

V and J are TRBV5-6 and TRBJ2-2; 8 positions agree with TRBD1. The V gene end was trimmed by 1 base and the J gene end by 3 bases; junction bases not matched to a gene: 5. Germline CDR1 reads SGHDT; CDR2 reads YYEEEE. CDR3 length: 16 amino acids. The CDR3 region is CASSLQGAWDTGELFF. CDR3 sequence (DNA): TGTGCCAGCAGCTTGCAGGGGGCATGGGACACCGGGGAGCTGTTTTTT.

The V gene is TRBV28, the J gene TRBJ1-2, with TRBD1 matching over 12 bases. The germline gives CDR1 MDHEN, CDR2 SYDVKM. The trim removed 6 bases at V and 3 bases at J, leaving 5 bases unmatched. The CDR3 extends over 15 amino acids. This CDR3 is CASSKWDRGHYGYTF. The CDR3 DNA reads TGTGCCAGCAGCAAGTGGGACAGGGGGCACTATGGCTACACCTTC.

The chain recombines TRBV6-5 with TRBJ1-2; no clear D. From germline, CDR1 is MNHEY and CDR2 SVGAGI. V was shortened by 6 bases and J by 8 bases, with 19 bases between the two germline ends. The CDR3 is 14 residues long. The chain's CDR3 is CASRQPGGSGGYTF. For the CDR3, the DNA is TGTGCCAGCAGACAACCCGGAGGGTCGGGAGGCTACACCTTC.

This clone has only one observation. The V gene is TRBV10-2, the J gene TRBJ2-7, with 11 bases that match TRBD2. The V gene end was trimmed by 4 bases and the J gene end by 10 bases; junction bases not matched to a gene: 12. Germline V CDR1 and CDR2: WSHSY, SAAADI. CDR3 length: 15 residues. This CDR3 is CASSAVAGGPSYQYF. The CDR3 coding sequence is TGCGCCAGCAGTGCGGTAGCGGGAGGGCCCTCGTATCAGTACTTC.

This clone was picked up one time. This chain joins TRBV7-2 and TRBJ1-3; D not resolved. The CDR3 totals 14 residues. CDR1 is SGHTA and CDR2 is FQGNSA in the germline V gene. Trimming shortened V by 8 bases and J by 0 bases, and 11 bases separated the two germline ends. The CDR3 spells CASRVAGSGNTIYF. DNA for the CDR3: TGTGCCAGCCGAGTCGCGGGCTCTGGAAACACCATATATTTT.

The rearrangement uses TRBV23-1 and TRBJ1-5; 10 bases match TRBD1. TRBV23-1 counts as an open reading frame of uncertain function. Unmatched junction bases numbered 9, after V lost 3 bases and J lost 4 bases. There are 17 residues in the CDR3. The CDR3 is CASSQSRDRGGNQPQHF. The CDR3 DNA follows: TGCGCCAGCAGTCAGAGCCGGGACAGGGGTGGGAATCAGCCCCAGCATTTT.

This clone was found a few times. The sample has other DNA sequences that encode this CDR3 too. V usage is TRBV2 and J usage is TRBJ1-6, with a weak D call TRBD1 (5 bases). The CDR3 has 14 residues. Trimming cost V 0 bases and J 7 bases, with 7 bases left between them. From germline, CDR1 is SNHLY and CDR2 FYNNEI. The CDR3 protein is CASSEARQNSPLHF. The CDR3 region has the DNA TGTGCCAGCAGTGAAGCACGACAGAATTCACCCCTCCACTTT.

The chain combines TRBV6-1 with TRBJ2-2, with D possibly matching TRBD2 (6 bases). Trimming cost V 2 bases and J 3 bases, with 16 bases left between them. Germline V gene sequence: CDR1 MNHNS, CDR2 SASEGT. CDR3 length: 17 residues. The CDR3 reads CASSEWRAGQDTGELFF. CDR3 sequence (DNA): TGTGCCAGCAGTGAATGGAGGGCAGGGCAAGACACCGGGGAGCTGTTTTTT.

This clone was picked up a small number of times. This chain joins TRBV6-4 and TRBJ2-1; D is ambiguous. CDR1 and CDR2 from the germline V gene are MRHNA and SNTAGT. Trimming took 2 bases from V and 9 from J, leaving 11 bases between them. The CDR3 is made up of 13 amino acids. The CDR3 bases are TGTGCCAGCAGTGACGACGACAACAGTGAGCAGTTCTTC. Its protein product is CASSDDDNSEQFF.

The rearrangement joins TRBV10-3 to TRBJ1-3, with D perhaps TRBD1 (5 bases). Germline CDR1 and CDR2: ENHRY and SYGVKD. There are 15 residues in the CDR3. V gave up 5 bases and J gave up 1 base, with 12 bases separating them. CDR3 sequence (DNA): TGTGCCATCAGTTGGGGCTTCGCGTCTGGAAACACCATATATTTT. This encodes CAISWGFASGNTIYF.

The chain couples TRBV6-6 to TRBJ1-6; D is unresolved. The V end was cut by 6 bases, the J end by 13 bases, with 10 bases between. Germline CDR1 is MNHNY and CDR2 is SVGAGI (reference sequence). This CDR3 comprises 11 residues. CDR3 in amino acids: CASRRDVPLHF. In DNA form, the CDR3 reads TGTGCCAGCAGGAGGGATGTTCCCCTCCACTTT.

This sequence joins TRBV9 and TRBJ2-7; 13 bases fit TRBD2. CDR3 length equals 14 residues. Looked up from germline, CDR1 is SGDLS and CDR2 is YYNGEE. The ends lost 4 bases at V and 4 bases at J; junction bases unmatched: 2. This CDR3 reads CASSLGLAGYEQYF. The CDR3 nucleotides read TGTGCCAGCAGCTTGGGACTAGCGGGATACGAGCAGTACTTC. Supplemented by reference TRBV9 and TRBJ2-7, the full variable domain reads DSGVTQTPKHLITATGQRVTLRCSPRSGDLSVYWYQQSLDQGLQFLIQYYNGEERAKGNILERFSAQQFPDLHSELNLSSLELGDSALYFCASSLGLAGYEQYFGPGTRLTVT.

This chain connects TRBV7-2 to TRBJ1-2; 9 bases fit TRBD1. Looked up from germline, CDR1 is SGHTA and CDR2 is FQGNSA. J was trimmed by 4 bases and V by 0 bases; bases with no gene match: 6. This CDR3 has 16 residues. The CDR3: CASSLAGTGSGYGYTF. The CDR3 coding sequence is TGTGCCAGCAGCTTAGCTGGGACAGGGAGTGGCTATGGCTACACCTTC.

V usage is TRBV21-1 and J usage is TRBJ1-5. TRBV21-1 is assigned pseudogene status. CDR3 size: 18 residues. This CDR3 is CASSKVVYRTGSNQPQHF. Written as DNA, the CDR3 is TGTGCCAGCAGCAAAGTGGTTTACCGGACGGGGAGCAATCAGCCCCAGCATTTT.

The chain combines TRBV9 with TRBJ1-5; D gene ambiguous. Germline assignment: CDR1 SGDLS and CDR2 YYNGEE. V was clipped by 0 bases and J by 4 bases, with 14 bases between them. The length of the CDR3 is 16 residues. The CDR3 DNA is TGTGCCAGCAGCGTAGGGGGAGGACCCACGAATCAGCCCCAGCATTTT. This encodes CASSVGGGPTNQPQHF. Using reference TRBV9 and TRBJ1-5 for the parts outside the CDR3, the full variable domain is DSGVTQTPKHLITATGQRVTLRCSPRSGDLSVYWYQQSLDQGLQFLIQYYNGEERAKGNILERFSAQQFPDLHSELNLSSLELGDSALYFCASSVGGGPTNQPQHFGDGTRLSIL.

The rearrangement links TRBV27 to TRBJ2-1; 10 bases line up with TRBD2. The CDR3 runs 18 residues. The trim removed 0 bases at V and 5 bases at J, leaving 10 bases unmatched. Germline assignment: CDR1 MNHEY and CDR2 SMNVEV (reference sequence). CDR3 sequence: CASSLSFKRGGLNNEQFF. CDR3 DNA sequence: TGTGCCAGCAGTTTATCCTTTAAGCGGGGGGGCCTCAACAATGAGCAGTTCTTC.

V is TRBV28 and J is TRBJ1-5, with D perhaps TRBD1 (6 bases). The CDR3 contains 15 residues. The germline V gene has CDR1 MDHEN and CDR2 SYDVKM. V lost 5 bases, J lost 6 bases, and 17 bases lay in between. The CDR3 DNA follows: TGTGCCAGCAGTCTCACGCTGGGGGCATCTCAGCCCCAGCATTTT. It is translated as CASSLTLGASQPQHF.

This sequence joins TRBV2 and TRBJ2-2, with D perhaps matching TRBD2 (6 bases). CDR3 length: 13 amino acids. V lost 8 bases and J lost 7, with 14 bases in between. Per germline, CDR1 SNHLY and CDR2 FYNNEI. The CDR3 is CASGRREGGELFF. The CDR3 DNA follows: TGTGCCAGCGGGAGGCGGGAAGGCGGGGAGCTGTTTTTT. The whole variable domain, filled in from reference TRBV2 and TRBJ2-2, reads EPEVTQTPSHQVTQMGQEVILRCVPISNHLYFYWYRQILGQKVEFLVSFYNNEISEKSEIFDDQFSVERPDGSNFTLKIRSTKLEDSAMYFCASGRREGGELFFGEGSRLTVL.

A note on this clone: The sample contains more than one DNA sequence encoding this CDR3. V is TRBV7-2 and J is TRBJ2-3, with 11 bases fitting TRBD2. With V trimmed by 1 base and J by 3 bases, 3 bases remained unmatched. Looked up from germline, CDR1 is SGHTA and CDR2 is FQGNSA. This CDR3 is built from 16 residues. The CDR3 spells CASSLGPSGGTDTQYF. Written as DNA, the CDR3 is TGTGCCAGCAGCTTAGGTCCTAGCGGGGGGACAGATACGCAGTATTTT.

This clone was seen a single time. The chain is built from TRBV11-3 and TRBJ1-2, with 8 bases lining up with TRBD1. This CDR3 spans 13 amino acids. Germline CDR1 SGHNT, CDR2 YENEEA. Germline trimming cut 5 bases from V and 6 bases from J; bases unmatched to any gene: 5. The CDR3 protein is CASSKPTGDGYTF. DNA of the CDR3: TGTGCCAGCAGCAAGCCGACAGGGGATGGCTACACCTTC.

This sequence joins TRBV7-2 and TRBJ2-1; 9 positions match TRBD2. V dropped 6 bases and J dropped 4; count of bases not matched to a gene: 10. Per germline, CDR1 SGHTA and CDR2 FQGNSA. The CDR3 sequence is 16 residues long. In DNA, the CDR3 is TGTGCCAGCAGACCCCCGGGACTAGCAGATTACAATGAGCAGTTCTTC. As protein: CASRPPGLADYNEQFF. Together with reference TRBV7-2 and TRBJ2-1, the CDR3 gives the full variable domain: GAGVSQSPSNKVTEKGKDVELRCDPISGHTALYWYRQSLGQGLEFLIYFQGNSAPDKSGLPSDRFSAERTGGSVSTLTIQRTQQEDSAVYLCASRPPGLADYNEQFFGPGTRLTVL.

This chain connects TRBV5-8 to TRBJ2-5; no definite D call. Germline CDR1 reads SGHTS; CDR2 reads YDEGEE. Trimming cost V 4 bases and J 2 bases, with 3 bases left between them. The CDR3 runs 11 residues. The CDR3 spells CASSPQETQYF. In nucleotides, the CDR3 is TGTGCCAGCAGCCCACAAGAGACCCAGTACTTC.

This chain links TRBV7-9 with TRBJ2-7, with 7 bases that match TRBD1. The CDR3 totals 14 residues. From germline, CDR1 is SEHNR and CDR2 FQNEAQ (reference sequence). Trimming took 5 bases from V and 6 from J; bases not matched to a gene: 10. The CDR3 region is CASSPSQGFGEQYF. The CDR3 DNA reads TGTGCCAGCAGCCCTTCACAGGGGTTCGGCGAGCAGTACTTC.

The chain has TRBV19 and TRBJ1-5, with 7 positions matching TRBD1. V shed 4 bases, J shed 1 base, and the junction held 10 bases outside the gene matches. Germline V gene lookup returns CDR1 LNHDA and CDR2 SQIVND (reference sequence). The CDR3 totals 17 residues. CDR3 region: CASSTRTGTVSNQPQHF. The CDR3 DNA sequence: TGTGCCAGTAGTACCCGGACAGGTACGGTCAGCAATCAGCCCCAGCATTTT. Full variable domain (remainder filled in from reference TRBV19 and TRBJ1-5): DGGITQSPKYLFRKEGQNVTLSCEQNLNHDAMYWYRQDPGQGLRLIYYSQIVNDFQKGDIAEGYSVSREKKESFPLTVTSAQKNPTAFYLCASSTRTGTVSNQPQHFGDGTRLSIL.

V and J are TRBV18 and TRBJ1-5, with D perhaps matching TRBD1 (5 bases). The CDR3 has 15 amino acids. The germline CDR1 and CDR2 sequences are KGHSH and LQKENI. The ends were cut back, 5 bases at V and 0 bases at J, with 11 bases in the middle. CDR3 in DNA: TGTGCCAGCTCATCAGGGTCGGGTAGCAATCAGCCCCAGCATTTT. Translating it yields CASSSGSGSNQPQHF.

The chain combines TRBV15 with TRBJ2-3, with D possibly matching TRBD1 (5 bases). V lost 0 bases and J 5 bases, leaving 15 bases between the germline ends. This CDR3 has 16 residues. Germline-derived CDR1 and CDR2 are LNHNV and YYDKDF (reference sequence). CDR3 region: CATSRDLGARVDTQYF. CDR3 DNA sequence: TGTGCCACCAGCAGAGATCTAGGGGCGCGAGTAGATACGCAGTATTTT.

This chain uses TRBV9 with TRBJ1-5; D call uncertain. In germline, CDR1 is SGDLS, CDR2 YYNGEE. V was shortened by 1 base and J by 0 bases, with 8 bases between the two germline ends. The CDR3 consists of 15 residues. CDR3 nucleotide sequence: TGTGCCAGCAGCGTAACTCCCGATAGCAATCAGCCCCAGCATTTT. Its protein is CASSVTPDSNQPQHF.

This chain connects TRBV24-1 to TRBJ2-3; D unresolved. Germline V gene sequence: CDR1 KGHDR, CDR2 SFDVKD. The CDR3 extends over 12 amino acids. V lost 3 bases and J lost 6, with 6 bases in between. CDR3 sequence reads: CATSDLQDTQYF. In DNA, the CDR3 is TGTGCCACCAGTGATCTACAGGATACGCAGTATTTT.